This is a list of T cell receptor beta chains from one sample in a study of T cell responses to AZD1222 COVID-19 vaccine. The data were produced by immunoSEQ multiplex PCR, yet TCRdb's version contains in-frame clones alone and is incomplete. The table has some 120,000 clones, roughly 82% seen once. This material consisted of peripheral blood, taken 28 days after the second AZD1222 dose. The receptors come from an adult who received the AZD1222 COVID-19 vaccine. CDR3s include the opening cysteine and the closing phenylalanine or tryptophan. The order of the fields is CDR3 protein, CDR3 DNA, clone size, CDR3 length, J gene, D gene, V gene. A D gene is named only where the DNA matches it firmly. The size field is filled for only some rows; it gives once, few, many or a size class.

CDR3aa: CASGAYEQYF; CDR3nt: TGTGCCAGCGGAGCCTACGAGCAGTACTTC; abundance: NA; len: 10; j_gene: TRBJ2-7; d_gene: NA; v_gene: TRBV27
CDR3aa: CASSQSRTQPQHF; CDR3nt: TGCGCCAGCAGCCAAAGTAGGACTCAGCCCCAGCATTTT; abundance: NA; len: 13; j_gene: TRBJ1-5; d_gene: NA; v_gene: TRBV4-3
CDR3aa: CASSLDRGNGEQYF; CDR3nt: TGTGCCAGTAGCTTGGACAGGGGCAATGGCGAGCAGTACTTC; abundance: NA; len: 14; j_gene: TRBJ2-7; d_gene: TRBD1; v_gene: TRBV19
CDR3aa: CASSEAGGPGETQYF; CDR3nt: TGCGCCAGCAGTGAAGCGGGGGGGCCGGGAGAGACCCAGTACTTC; abundance: NA; len: 15; j_gene: TRBJ2-5; d_gene: TRBD2; v_gene: TRBV10-2
CDR3aa: CASSPNPGQASEQFF; CDR3nt: TGTGCCAGCAGCCCAAATCCCGGACAGGCGAGTGAGCAGTTCTTC; abundance: NA; len: 15; j_gene: TRBJ2-1; d_gene: TRBD1; v_gene: TRBV5-5
CDR3aa: CASSRTGTGGNQPQHF; CDR3nt: TGTGCCAGCAGCAGAACCGGGACAGGGGGCAATCAGCCCCAGCATTTT; abundance: NA; len: 16; j_gene: TRBJ1-5; d_gene: TRBD1; v_gene: TRBV28
CDR3aa: CASRPGQGASYSNQPQHF; CDR3nt: TGTGCCAGTAGACCGGGACAGGGGGCCTCCTATAGCAATCAGCCCCAGCATTTT; abundance: NA; len: 18; j_gene: TRBJ1-5; d_gene: TRBD1; v_gene: TRBV19
CDR3aa: CASSERMGANYGYTF; CDR3nt: TGTGCCAGCAGTGAGCGGATGGGGGCTAACTATGGCTACACCTTC; abundance: once; len: 15; j_gene: TRBJ1-2; d_gene: NA; v_gene: TRBV6-1
CDR3aa: CASSLGQGARGYTF; CDR3nt: TGTGCCAGCAGCTTAGGACAGGGGGCGCGGGGCTACACCTTC; abundance: NA; len: 14; j_gene: TRBJ1-2; d_gene: TRBD1; v_gene: TRBV6-6
CDR3aa: CATSPPLGTGNYGYTF; CDR3nt: TGTGCCACCAGCCCTCCTTTGGGCACAGGGAACTATGGCTACACCTTC; abundance: NA; len: 16; j_gene: TRBJ1-2; d_gene: NA; v_gene: TRBV15
CDR3aa: CASSISAGGHYGYTF; CDR3nt: TGTGCCAGTAGTATCAGCGCAGGGGGCCACTATGGCTACACCTTC; abundance: NA; len: 15; j_gene: TRBJ1-2; d_gene: TRBD1; v_gene: TRBV19
CDR3aa: CASHRGAGKGGATTDTQYF; CDR3nt: TGTGCCAGCCACCGAGGAGCAGGCAAGGGGGGCGCAACAACAGATACGCAGTATTTT; abundance: NA; len: 19; j_gene: TRBJ2-3; d_gene: NA; v_gene: TRBV11-3
CDR3aa: CASSPSGSMNTEAFF; CDR3nt: TGTGCCAGCTCACCATCCGGGAGTATGAACACTGAAGCTTTCTTT; abundance: NA; len: 15; j_gene: TRBJ1-1; d_gene: NA; v_gene: TRBV18
CDR3aa: CAIRRSWSGANVLTF; CDR3nt: TGTGCCATCAGACGTAGCTGGTCTGGGGCCAACGTCCTGACTTTC; abundance: NA; len: 15; j_gene: TRBJ2-6; d_gene: NA; v_gene: TRBV10-3
CDR3aa: CSASSDSNQPQHF; CDR3nt: TGCAGTGCAAGTTCAGATAGCAATCAGCCCCAGCATTTT; abundance: few; len: 13; j_gene: TRBJ1-5; d_gene: NA; v_gene: TRBV20-1
CDR3aa: CASTKAGANGNGYTF; CDR3nt: TGTGCCAGCACCAAAGCAGGGGCCAATGGAAATGGCTACACCTTC; abundance: NA; len: 15; j_gene: TRBJ1-2; d_gene: NA; v_gene: TRBV7-9
CDR3aa: CATSRAEFGKLFF; CDR3nt: TGTGCCACCAGCAGAGCCGAGTTCGGCAAACTGTTTTTT; abundance: NA; len: 13; j_gene: TRBJ1-4; d_gene: NA; v_gene: TRBV15
CDR3aa: CATSDPSPRSAGVGETQYF; CDR3nt: TGTGCCACCAGTGACCCAAGCCCTCGGTCAGCGGGGGTAGGTGAGACCCAGTACTTC; abundance: NA; len: 19; j_gene: TRBJ2-5; d_gene: TRBD2; v_gene: TRBV24-1
CDR3aa: CASSAYRGNYGYTF; CDR3nt: TGTGCCAGCAGTGCATACAGGGGGAACTATGGCTACACCTTC; abundance: NA; len: 14; j_gene: TRBJ1-2; d_gene: TRBD1; v_gene: TRBV2
CDR3aa: CASSPHPDSTYGYTF; CDR3nt: TGTGCCAGCAGTCCCCACCCGGACAGCACCTATGGCTACACCTTC; abundance: NA; len: 15; j_gene: TRBJ1-2; d_gene: NA; v_gene: TRBV28
CDR3aa: CASSSMGQFRDRSGNTIYF; CDR3nt: TGTGCCAGCAGTTCCATGGGACAGTTCCGTGATCGTTCTGGAAACACCATATATTTT; abundance: NA; len: 19; j_gene: TRBJ1-3; d_gene: TRBD1; v_gene: TRBV27
CDR3aa: CASSTTIGAINSPLHF; CDR3nt: TGTGCCAGTAGTACCACCATTGGAGCCATCAATTCACCCCTCCACTTT; abundance: NA; len: 16; j_gene: TRBJ1-6; d_gene: NA; v_gene: TRBV19
CDR3aa: CASSLWGQGDYGYTF; CDR3nt: TGTGCCAGCAGTTTATGGGGACAGGGGGACTATGGCTACACCTTC; abundance: NA; len: 15; j_gene: TRBJ1-2; d_gene: TRBD1; v_gene: TRBV28
CDR3aa: CASSIGANYGYTF; CDR3nt: TGTGCCAGTAGTATAGGTGCCAACTATGGCTACACCTTC; abundance: NA; len: 13; j_gene: TRBJ1-2; d_gene: NA; v_gene: TRBV19
CDR3aa: CASSLRFRDSPLHF; CDR3nt: TGTGCCAGCAGCTTGAGGTTTCGGGATTCACCCCTCCACTTT; abundance: NA; len: 14; j_gene: TRBJ1-6; d_gene: NA; v_gene: TRBV5-4
CDR3aa: CASSQDGRGQQYF; CDR3nt: TGCGCCAGCAGCCAAGATGGCAGGGGGCAACAGTACTTC; abundance: NA; len: 13; j_gene: TRBJ2-4; d_gene: TRBD1; v_gene: TRBV4-3
CDR3aa: CASKTTGTARGYTF; CDR3nt: TGTGCCAGCAAAACAACAGGGACGGCACGGGGCTACACCTTC; abundance: NA; len: 14; j_gene: TRBJ1-2; d_gene: NA; v_gene: TRBV6-5
CDR3aa: CASIKGQGRGTIYF; CDR3nt: TGTGCCAGTATCAAAGGACAGGGCCGTGGCACCATATATTTT; abundance: NA; len: 14; j_gene: TRBJ1-3; d_gene: TRBD1; v_gene: TRBV19
CDR3aa: CASTQGRSDYTF; CDR3nt: TGTGCCAGCACTCAAGGCCGTTCCGACTACACCTTC; abundance: NA; len: 12; j_gene: TRBJ1-2; d_gene: NA; v_gene: TRBV2
CDR3aa: CSASGSPGELFF; CDR3nt: TGCAGTGCTAGTGGCTCGCCCGGGGAGCTGTTTTTT; abundance: NA; len: 12; j_gene: TRBJ2-2; d_gene: NA; v_gene: TRBV20-1
CDR3aa: CASSFALGRGRTGELFF; CDR3nt: TGTGCCAGCAGCTTCGCTTTGGGGCGGGGGAGAACCGGGGAGCTGTTTTTT; abundance: few; len: 17; j_gene: TRBJ2-2; d_gene: TRBD2; v_gene: TRBV7-2
CDR3aa: CASSPLGQGNTGELFF; CDR3nt: TGTGCCAGCAGCCCTCTGGGACAGGGGAACACCGGGGAGCTGTTTTTT; abundance: NA; len: 16; j_gene: TRBJ2-2; d_gene: TRBD1; v_gene: TRBV14
CDR3aa: CASSQAPGGEKLFF; CDR3nt: TGTGCCAGCAGCCAAGCGCCCGGGGGTGAAAAACTGTTTTTT; abundance: NA; len: 14; j_gene: TRBJ1-4; d_gene: NA; v_gene: TRBV3-1/TRBV3-2
CDR3aa: CASSSRGGITAGELFF; CDR3nt: TGTGCCAGCAGCTCTAGGGGGGGCATCACCGCCGGGGAGCTGTTTTTT; abundance: NA; len: 16; j_gene: TRBJ2-2; d_gene: NA; v_gene: TRBV5-6
CDR3aa: CASSQVDRNTEAFF; CDR3nt: TGCGCCAGCAGCCAAGTCGATAGGAACACTGAAGCTTTCTTT; abundance: NA; len: 14; j_gene: TRBJ1-1; d_gene: NA; v_gene: TRBV4-3
CDR3aa: CASSLDNPNYGYTF; CDR3nt: TGTGCCAGCAGCTTAGACAATCCTAACTATGGCTACACCTTC; abundance: few; len: 14; j_gene: TRBJ1-2; d_gene: NA; v_gene: TRBV7-9
CDR3aa: CASSRGTGGYNEQFF; CDR3nt: TGCGCCAGCAGCCGTGGGACAGGGGGCTACAATGAGCAGTTCTTC; abundance: NA; len: 15; j_gene: TRBJ2-1; d_gene: TRBD1; v_gene: TRBV4-3
CDR3aa: CASSQAAPTGIPAEQYF; CDR3nt: TGCGCCAGCAGCCAAGCTGCCCCCACAGGGATTCCAGCCGAGCAGTACTTC; abundance: NA; len: 17; j_gene: TRBJ2-7; d_gene: NA; v_gene: TRBV4-3
CDR3aa: CASSPLRETQYF; CDR3nt: TGTGCCAGCAGCCCCCTGCGAGAGACCCAGTACTTC; abundance: NA; len: 12; j_gene: TRBJ2-5; d_gene: NA; v_gene: TRBV9
CDR3aa: CASSHPVRGPLNYGYTF; CDR3nt: TGCGCCAGCAGCCACCCCGTGAGGGGCCCTCTTAACTATGGCTACACCTTC; abundance: NA; len: 17; j_gene: TRBJ1-2; d_gene: NA; v_gene: TRBV4-1
CDR3aa: CASKSNRDNTEAFF; CDR3nt: TGTGCCAGCAAGTCCAACCGGGATAACACTGAAGCTTTCTTT; abundance: NA; len: 14; j_gene: TRBJ1-1; d_gene: NA; v_gene: TRBV6-5
CDR3aa: CASSSSGGTRETQYF; CDR3nt: TGCGCCAGCAGCTCAAGCGGGGGGACGCGGGAGACCCAGTACTTC; abundance: once; len: 15; j_gene: TRBJ2-5; d_gene: TRBD2; v_gene: TRBV5-1
CDR3aa: CASSTLQGPNEKLFF; CDR3nt: TGTGCCAGCAGTACCTTACAGGGCCCTAATGAAAAACTGTTTTTT; abundance: NA; len: 15; j_gene: TRBJ1-4; d_gene: NA; v_gene: TRBV6-5